This TCR beta chain was recovered during a study of OX40 agonist ivuxolimab in advanced cancers. General study results and limits: Expanded clones belonging to CD8+ T cells outnumbered, on average, those of CD4+. Undetermined was the antigen specificity of the expanded peripheral T cells. Among some nonresponders, normalized T-cell clonal expansion was also low. In the 0.1-3.0 mg/kg groups, partial responders showed among the lowest expansion.

A note on this clone: The antigen is unknown.

Deletions cut 8 bases from V and 5 bases from J, with 15 bases between. The CDR3 contains 13 residues. CDR1 and CDR2 from the germline V gene are SGHVS and FQNEAQ. TCRdb keeps only in-frame clones here, not all; method: immunoSEQ multiplex PCR. Altogether approximately 60,000 clones are present, under 95% being singletons, with the ten largest covering about 5.6%. Sequencing used CD4+ or CD8+ T cells sorted from blood, obtained in a trial of the OX40 agonist ivuxolimab. The receptor was derived from an adult with an advanced solid tumor such as melanoma, head and neck, liver or kidney cancer. The chain uses TRBV7-8 and TRBJ2-5; possible D gene TRBD1, 5 bases. CDR3: CASVRAGQETQYF. CDR3 nucleotides: TGTGCCAGCGTCCGGGCAGGGCAGGAGACCCAGTACTTC.